This TCR beta chain was sequenced for a study of identical twins. Findings and caveats of the study: Out-of-frame sharing of TCR alpha in monozygotic twins was underestimated by models.

A remark on this clonotype: The antigen is unknown.

J was trimmed by 4 bases and V by 0 bases; bases with no gene match: 24. In germline, CDR1 is MNHEY, CDR2 SMNVEV (reference sequence). This CDR3 region has 23 residues. TCRdb recomputed calls from the 5' RACE reads with MiXCR, one row per CDR3 protein. The sample lists 350,000 to 450,000 distinct CDR3 sequences; approximately 17% were seen once. The genes are TRBV27 and TRBJ1-4, with TRBD1 matching 9 bases. This receptor was identified in a man aged 50-60 years in good health. The sample consisted of naive T cells sorted from blood. The CDR3 spells CASSLSLRSPWGFATGGNEKLFF. CDR3 sequence (DNA): TGTGCCAGCAGTTTATCCCTGCGTTCCCCCTGGGGCTTCGCGACAGGGGGTAATGAAAAACTGTTTTTT.